The table lists the clone carrying this T cell receptor (beta chain) with a few counts. Germline V CDR1 and CDR2: MDHEN, SYDVKM. V lost 2 bases and J lost 2; bases outside the gene matches: 4. The CDR3 is 18 residues long. The data stem from a study of human T cells and chemical hapten exposure. For the study at large: 2% DPC was applied to 2 cm by 2 cm of upper inner arm skin for sensitization. Small volume differences among pooled libraries mainly caused per-sample TCR yield variation.

MiXCR, applied by TCRdb to the RACE reads, yields one record per CDR3 protein. The table lists around 99,000 distinct CDR3 sequences, roughly a tenth of them singletons. Regarding time point: patch test 2, 6 weeks after DPC sensitization. The sample's treatment: therapeutic diphenylcyclopropenone sensitization with weekly scalp DPC. Material: whole blood, obtained in connection with sensitization to the hapten diphenylcyclopropenone (DPC). This clonotype was sampled from a middle-aged woman with alopecia areata. Some clones in this sample may be carry-over from other donors' samples. This chain connects TRBV28 to TRBJ2-6; 12 nucleotides line up with TRBD2. The CDR3 region is CASSLSLAGGPGANVLTF. The DNA of the CDR3 is TGTGCCAGCAGTTTAAGTCTAGCGGGGGGGCCTGGGGCCAACGTCCTGACTTTC.